The 22 T cell receptor beta chains listed next were all sequenced from one sample in a study of blood T cell repertoires in COVID-19. Libraries were prepared by immunoSEQ multiplex PCR; TCRdb keeps only in-frame clonotypes and omits some of them. The sample holds 200,000 to 300,000 clones, roughly 85% seen once. Specimen: peripheral blood. The receptors here all came from a young woman with acute or convalescent COVID-19.

The chain recombines TRBV30 with TRBJ1-5, with D uncertain. The V gene lost 0 bases and the J gene lost 9 bases, with 15 bases spanning the gap. This CDR3 comprises 14 residues. Germline CDR1 is GTSNPN and CDR2 is SVGIG (reference sequence). CDR3 protein: CAWSVHPAFGPQHF. DNA for the CDR3: TGTGCCTGGAGTGTACACCCCGCCTTTGGGCCCCAGCATTTT.

V and J are TRBV9 and TRBJ2-1; TRBD2 aligns across 12 bases. Trimming took 3 bases from V and 7 from J; bases not matched to a gene: 11. Germline V CDR1 and CDR2: SGDLS, YYNGEE. CDR3 length equals 17 residues. In nucleotides, the CDR3 is TGTGCCAGCAGCGGGACTAGCGGGAACTCGGTACAGAATGAGCAGTTCTTC. This sequence encodes CASSGTSGNSVQNEQFF. The full variable domain, its missing parts supplied by reference TRBV9 and TRBJ2-1, is DSGVTQTPKHLITATGQRVTLRCSPRSGDLSVYWYQQSLDQGLQFLIQYYNGEERAKGNILERFSAQQFPDLHSELNLSSLELGDSALYFCASSGTSGNSVQNEQFFGPGTRLTVL.

V is TRBV7-8 and J is TRBJ2-4; TRBD2 aligns across 8 bases. The germline gives CDR1 SGHVS, CDR2 FQNEAQ. The V segment lost 3 bases and the J segment 0 bases; nucleotides outside the gene matches: 10. The CDR3 spans 18 residues. In DNA, the CDR3 is TGTGCCAGCAGCTTCCGAACCGGGAGGGAACTAGCCAAAAACATTCAGTACTTC. It specifies CASSFRTGRELAKNIQYF.

The CDR3 spells CATNARADPLNGYTF. CDR3 sequence (DNA): TGTGCCACCAACGCGAGAGCGGACCCACTCAATGGCTACACCTTC. The rearrangement uses TRBV19 and TRBJ1-2; D remains unclear. V gave up 10 bases and J gave up 6 bases, with 24 bases separating them. CDR3 length: 15 residues. Germline CDR1 LNHDA, CDR2 SQIVND (reference sequence).

The chain couples TRBV19 to TRBJ1-1, with a possible D match to TRBD1 (5 bases). V gave up 3 bases and J gave up 0 bases, with 8 bases separating them. Germline V lookup: CDR1 LNHDA, CDR2 SQIVND (reference sequence). There are 14 residues in the CDR3. In nucleotides, the CDR3 is TGTGCCAGTAGTATTTGGGGCATGAACACTGAAGCTTTCTTT. Its translation: CASSIWGMNTEAFF.

The J gene is TRBJ1-3, the V gene TRBV7-2, with TRBD1 matching 7 bases. The V gene's germline CDR1 is SGHTA and CDR2 FQGNSA. The trim removed 5 bases at V and 2 bases at J, leaving 3 bases unmatched. The CDR3 has 14 residues. This CDR3 reads CASSPGTAGNTIYF. The CDR3 DNA follows: TGTGCCAGCAGCCCCGGGACAGCTGGAAACACCATATATTTT.

With respect to this clone: Other DNA sequences in the same sample also yield this CDR3. The chain couples TRBV7-8 to TRBJ2-1; TRBD2 might be the D (5 bases). CDR3 length: 17 residues. Germline V lookup: CDR1 SGHVS, CDR2 FQNEAQ. Trimming shortened V by 1 base and J by 0 bases, and 13 bases separated the two germline ends. CDR3 DNA sequence: TGTGCCAGCAGCTTAGGTGGTGGTGGGAGCTCCTACAATGAGCAGTTCTTC. This codes for CASSLGGGGSSYNEQFF.

The chain links TRBV9 to TRBJ1-2; D call uncertain. Germline lookup yields CDR1 SGDLS and CDR2 YYNGEE. Trimming shortened V by 0 bases and J by 4 bases, and 7 bases separated the two germline ends. The CDR3 extends over 13 amino acids. The chain's CDR3 is CASSVVAGYGYTF. The CDR3, as DNA: TGTGCCAGCAGCGTAGTAGCGGGCTATGGCTACACCTTC.

The chain uses TRBV28 and TRBJ1-6; 9 bases match TRBD1. The germline V gene encodes CDR1 MDHEN and CDR2 SYDVKM. V gave up 3 bases and J gave up 9 bases; unmatched junction bases: 6. CDR3 length: 15 residues. CDR3 sequence: CASSFLTGGSSPLHF. The CDR3, as DNA: TGTGCCAGCAGTTTTCTCACAGGGGGCAGTTCACCCCTCCACTTT.

This sequence joins TRBV20-1 and TRBJ1-3; D perhaps matches TRBD1 (5 bases). The CDR3 spans 14 residues. The ends were cut back, 4 bases at V and 2 bases at J, with 12 bases in the middle. Germline V gives CDR1 DFQATT, CDR2 SNEGSKA (reference sequence). CDR3 region: CSATDFRAGNTIYF. CDR3 DNA sequence: TGCAGTGCTACTGACTTCAGGGCTGGAAACACCATATATTTT.

V gene TRBV7-9 combines with J gene TRBJ2-1; 11 bases line up with TRBD2. Germline V lookup: CDR1 SEHNR, CDR2 FQNEAQ (reference sequence). The CDR3 sequence is 16 residues long. Germline trimming cut 2 bases from V and 6 bases from J; bases unmatched to any gene: 6. The CDR3 nucleotides are TGTGCCAGCAGCTTATCCCTAGCGGGAGGACGCAATGAGCAGTTCTTC. It specifies CASSLSLAGGRNEQFF.

The chain links TRBV12-5 to TRBJ1-1; 11 positions agree with TRBD1. V was clipped by 3 bases and J by 1 base; unmatched bases: 4. This CDR3 has 16 amino acids. Looked up from germline, CDR1 is LGHNT and CDR2 is FRNRAP. The CDR3 DNA reads as TGTGCTAGTGGTTTCGGGACAGGGGGGGAGAACACTGAAGCTTTCTTT. Translated: CASGFGTGGENTEAFF.

This chain joins TRBV7-2 and TRBJ2-4, with 8 bases lining up with TRBD1. The CDR3 runs to 13 residues. Trimming removed 5 bases from V and 5 bases from J; junction bases left unmatched: 2. In germline, CDR1 is SGHTA, CDR2 FQGNSA. In DNA form, the CDR3 reads TGTGCCAGCAGCAAGGGACAGGAAAACATTCAGTACTTC. It translates to CASSKGQENIQYF.

The chain recombines TRBV7-2 with TRBJ2-5; 15 bases map to TRBD2. V gave up 4 bases and J gave up 3 bases; unmatched junction bases: 0. Germline V gives CDR1 SGHTA, CDR2 FQGNSA. This CDR3 contains 15 residues. The CDR3 region is CASSWTSGREETQYF. The CDR3 DNA follows: TGTGCCAGCAGCTGGACTAGCGGGAGGGAAGAGACCCAGTACTTC.

The sample holds one count of this clone. The chain links TRBV20-1 to TRBJ1-2; no firm D call. V was trimmed by 3 bases and J by 5 bases, leaving 7 bases between them. This CDR3 spans 11 amino acids. Germline CDR1 DFQATT, CDR2 SNEGSKA (reference sequence). The CDR3 DNA sequence: TGCAGTGCTAGCTCACTTTATGGCTACACCTTC. This codes for CSASSLYGYTF.

V is TRBV28 and J is TRBJ2-5, with 8 bases matching TRBD2. Germline V gives CDR1 MDHEN, CDR2 SYDVKM. The CDR3 length is 16 residues. Germline trimming cut 2 bases from V and 3 bases from J; bases unmatched to any gene: 8. The CDR3 region is CASSLTSGSGEETQYF. The CDR3 nucleotides are TGTGCCAGCAGTTTAACCAGCGGGAGTGGAGAAGAGACCCAGTACTTC.

The chain has TRBV2 and TRBJ2-3; 10 bases agree with TRBD2. J lost 4 bases, V lost 6 bases, and 10 bases had no gene match. The germline gives CDR1 SNHLY, CDR2 FYNNEI. This CDR3 region has 16 residues. The CDR3 loop is CASSAGTSAEPDTQYF. The CDR3 DNA follows: TGTGCCAGCAGCGCAGGGACTAGCGCCGAGCCAGATACGCAGTATTTT.

CDR3 sequence reads: CASSGLVAGMFF. The CDR3 DNA reads TGTGCCAGCAGCGGTTTGGTAGCGGGGATGTTCTTC. This chain links TRBV9 with TRBJ2-1; 8 nucleotides agree with TRBD2. Germline CDR1 SGDLS, CDR2 YYNGEE. V shed 3 bases and J 15 bases; nucleotides not matched to a gene: 8. The CDR3 is 12 residues long.

The rearrangement uses TRBV4-1 and TRBJ1-4; D may be TRBD1 (6 bases). Trimming took off 0 bases at V and 3 bases at J, with 14 bases between the two ends. Germline values: CDR1 MGHRA, CDR2 YSYEKL. The CDR3 runs to 17 residues. This CDR3 reads CASSQDHQGSANEKLFF. CDR3 DNA: TGCGCCAGCAGCCAAGATCATCAGGGGTCGGCTAATGAAAAACTGTTTTTT.

This clone came up once. The rearrangement links TRBV21-1 to TRBJ2-5; the D call TRBD2 from the table was never checked on the DNA. TRBV21-1 is an annotated pseudogene. The CDR3 contains 17 residues. The CDR3, as DNA: TGTGCCAGCAAGCCGGGGCTAGCGGGAAGGATACAAGAGACCCAGTACTTC. Translation: CASKPGLAGRIQETQYF.

This CDR3 is CASSFSQGGGGYTF. DNA for the CDR3: TGTGCCAGCAGCTTCTCCCAGGGAGGAGGTGGCTACACCTTC. The genes are TRBV7-2 and TRBJ1-2, with D possibly matching TRBD1 (5 bases). This CDR3 has 14 residues. Germline CDR1 is SGHTA and CDR2 is FQGNSA. V lost 3 bases to trimming and J lost 7 bases, with 15 bases between them.

The rearrangement links TRBV4-3 to TRBJ2-7, with D perhaps matching TRBD1 (6 bases). The CDR3 sequence is 14 residues long. Germline V gene sequence: CDR1 LGHNA, CDR2 YSLEER. V was shortened by 4 bases and J by 3 bases, with 13 bases between the two germline ends. The CDR3, as DNA: TGCGCCAGCAGCCGGGACATTGGTTACTACGAGCAGTACTTC. This sequence encodes CASSRDIGYYEQYF.